The 11 T cell receptor delta chains presented below share a single source sample, sequenced in a study of gamma-delta T cells after stem cell transplantation (dated by TCRdb to about 2016). Libraries came from RT-PCR. The run used an Illumina MiSeq. TCRdb called clones afresh from the public reads with CATT; identical DNA rows were later merged. The sample's records list about 17 delta-chain clones. Sequencing used gamma-delta T cells. These receptors all come from a human donor. It is not recorded whose cells these are; they may come from a transplant donor. This table probably holds off-target reads from a library built for another chain.

CDR3 loop: CALGEPPPPLLLWPSYTDKLIF. The CDR3 nucleotides read TGTGCTCTTGGGGAACCTCCCCCACCCCTTCTTCTTTGGCCATCGTACACCGATAAACTCATCTTT. The gene calls are TRDV1 and TRDJ1, with D tentatively TRDD2 (5 bases). Germline matching of the DNA provided the J gene here, since TCRdb leaves it blank. The CDR3 is made up of 22 amino acids. Trimming cost V 1 base and J 0 bases, with 30 bases left between them. From germline, CDR1 is TSWWSYY and CDR2 QGS.

In its sample, this clone was seen a few times. V gene TRDV3 combines with J gene TRDJ1, with D tentatively TRDD3 (5 bases). The CDR3 has 17 amino acids. CDR1 and CDR2 from the germline V gene are TVYSNPD and GDNSRS (reference sequence). V was cut by 3 bases and J by 10 bases, with 33 bases left in between. CDR3 coding DNA: TGTGCCTTCCCAGGCCTGGGTGGACGTGAGGACGAAGACGGACTCATCTTT. Residues: CAFPGLGGREDEDGLIF.

The chain couples TRDV1 to TRDJ1; D might be TRDD2 (9 bases). The J gene was missing in TCRdb and was found by matching the end of the DNA to germline. The CDR3 covers 20 residues. The V gene's germline CDR1 is TSWWSYY and CDR2 QGS. V was cut by 2 bases and J by 0 bases, with 25 bases left in between. CDR3 region: CALGEDDPSYWGEHTDKLIF. CDR3 DNA sequence: TGTGCTCTTGGGGAAGACGATCCTTCCTACTGGGGGGAACACACCGATAAACTCATCTTT.

The J gene is TRDJ1, the V gene TRDV1, with D tentatively TRDD3 (6 bases). V lost 7 bases and J 2 bases, leaving 17 bases between the germline ends. The CDR3 loop spans 15 amino acids. From germline, CDR1 is TSWWSYY and CDR2 QGS. The CDR3 sequence is CALECCLGITDKLIF. For the CDR3, the DNA is TGTGCTCTTGAGTGTTGCCTGGGGATTACCGATAAACTCATCTTT.

This clone appeared a few times. The J gene is TRDJ3, the V gene TRDV2; 7 nucleotides align to TRDD3. The CDR3 covers 25 residues. V lost 0 bases, J lost 1 base, and 26 bases stayed unmatched. Germline V gene sequence: CDR1 GEAIGNYY, CDR2 EKD. The CDR3 here is CACDTVSGWGTPLRLSSWDTRQMFF. The CDR3 nucleotides read TGTGCCTGTGACACCGTGAGTGGATGGGGGACCCCGCTTCGTTTATCGTCCTGGGACACCCGACAGATGTTTTTC.

This clone turned up a few times. This chain uses TRDV2 with TRDJ1; 13 bases align to TRDD3. The CDR3 has 23 amino acids. Trimming cost V 0 bases and J 1 base; bases outside gene matches: 22. The germline V gene has CDR1 GEAIGNYY and CDR2 EKD. This CDR3 is CACDTVATPLRTGGYASTDKLIF. In DNA, the CDR3 is TGTGCCTGTGACACCGTGGCGACTCCCCTCCGTACTGGGGGATACGCGAGCACCGATAAACTCATCTTT.

V gene TRDV2 combines with J gene TRDJ1, with D possibly matching TRDD3 (6 bases). The CDR3 loop spans 15 amino acids. Trimming took 4 bases from V and 3 from J, leaving 17 bases between them. Germline V gene lookup returns CDR1 GEAIGNYY and CDR2 EKD. The CDR3 nucleotides are TGTGCCTGTGATTCCCTTACTGGGAAGTCCGATAAACTCATCTTT. The encoded protein is CACDSLTGKSDKLIF.

This clone was seen more than once but under ten times. V gene TRDV2 combines with J gene TRDJ1; D may be TRDD2 or TRDD3 (8 bases each). V was shortened by 0 bases and J by 0 bases, with 25 bases between the two germline ends. Germline loops: CDR1 GEAIGNYY, CDR2 EKD. This CDR3 contains 20 residues. DNA for the CDR3: TGTGCCTGTGACACCCTTCCTACGGTACTGGGGGCTTCTAACACCGATAAACTCATCTTT. Translated: CACDTLPTVLGASNTDKLIF.

Notes on this clone: At one end the junction does not follow the germline gene, possibly because of a read error. The chain joins TRDV2 to TRDJ1; 7 positions agree with TRDD3. The CDR3 loop spans 14 amino acids. The germline V gene encodes CDR1 GEAIGNYY and CDR2 EKD. In DNA, the CDR3 is TGTGCCTGTGGCACCGGGGGATACACCGATAAACTCATCTTT. This sequence encodes CACGTGGYTDKLIF.

V and J are TRDV2 and TRDJ1; TRDD3 agrees at 7 bases. Germline CDR1 and CDR2: GEAIGNYY and EKD. The CDR3 runs 16 residues. With V trimmed by 5 bases and J by 2 bases, 13 bases remained unmatched. The CDR3 sequence: CACVEVGDRRTDKLIF. In DNA form, the CDR3 reads TGTGCCTGTGTAGAGGTGGGGGACCGGAGGACCGATAAACTCATCTTT.

There are a few counts of this clone. CDR3 residues: CACLNLLENRDKLIF. The CDR3, as DNA: TGTGCCTGTCTAAATTTACTGGAGAACCGCGATAAACTCATCTTT. The chain uses TRDV2 and TRDJ1; possible D gene TRDD3, 5 bases. Germline V CDR1 and CDR2: GEAIGNYY, EKD. This CDR3 has 15 residues. Trimming cost V 6 bases and J 4 bases, with 20 bases left between them.